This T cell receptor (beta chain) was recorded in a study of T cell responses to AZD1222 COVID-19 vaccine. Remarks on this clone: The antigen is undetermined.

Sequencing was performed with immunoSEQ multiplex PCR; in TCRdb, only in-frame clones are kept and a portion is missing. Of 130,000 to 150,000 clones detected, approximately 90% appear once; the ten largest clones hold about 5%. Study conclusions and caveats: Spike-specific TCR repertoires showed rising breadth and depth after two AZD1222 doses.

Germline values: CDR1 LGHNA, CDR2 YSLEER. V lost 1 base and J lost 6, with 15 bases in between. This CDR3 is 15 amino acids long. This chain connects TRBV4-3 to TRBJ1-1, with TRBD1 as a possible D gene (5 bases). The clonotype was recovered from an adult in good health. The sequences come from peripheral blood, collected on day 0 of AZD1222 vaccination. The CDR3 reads CASSQGGGGSAEAFF. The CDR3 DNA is TGCGCCAGCAGCCAAGGGGGCGGGGGAAGCGCTGAAGCTTTCTTT.